This T cell receptor (beta chain) was captured by sequencing in a study of blood T cell repertoires in COVID-19. Clinical history reported by participants formed the basis on which cohorts were assigned. Profiled with immunoSEQ multiplex PCR; TCRdb holds only in-frame clones, not every one. Of under 450,000 clones in the sample, roughly nine tenths were seen once. The specimen sequenced was PBMCs or T cells enriched from blood (not recorded which). The TCR sequence derives from a woman aged 40 to 50 who had been exposed to COVID-19.

CDR3 amino acids: CASIRAAQGVYGYTF. The CDR3 region has the DNA TGTGCCAGCATCCGAGCTGCGCAGGGGGTCTATGGCTACACCTTC. The J gene is TRBJ1-2, the V gene TRBV5-6, with 7 bases matching TRBD1. The V segment lost 6 bases and the J segment 4 bases; nucleotides outside the gene matches: 12. Germline V lookup: CDR1 SGHDT, CDR2 YYEEEE. The CDR3 extends over 15 amino acids.